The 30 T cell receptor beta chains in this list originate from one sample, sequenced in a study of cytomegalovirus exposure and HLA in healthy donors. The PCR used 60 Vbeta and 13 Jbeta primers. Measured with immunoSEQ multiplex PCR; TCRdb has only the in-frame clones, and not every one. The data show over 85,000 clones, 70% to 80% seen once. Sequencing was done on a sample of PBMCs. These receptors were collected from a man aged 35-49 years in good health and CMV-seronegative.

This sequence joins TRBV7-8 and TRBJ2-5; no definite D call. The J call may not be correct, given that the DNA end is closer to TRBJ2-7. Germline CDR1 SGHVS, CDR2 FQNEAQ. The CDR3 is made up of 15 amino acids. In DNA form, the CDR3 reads TGTGCCAGCAGCTTAGAAGCAGGTTCCTCCTACGAGCAGTACTTC. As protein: CASSLEAGSSYEQYF.

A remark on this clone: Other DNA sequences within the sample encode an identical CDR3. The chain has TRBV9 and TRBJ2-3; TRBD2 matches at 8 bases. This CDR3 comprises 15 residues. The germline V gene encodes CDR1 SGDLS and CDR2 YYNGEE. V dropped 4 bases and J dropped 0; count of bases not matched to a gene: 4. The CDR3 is CASSISGVSTDTQYF. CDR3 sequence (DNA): TGTGCCAGCAGCATTAGCGGGGTTAGCACAGATACGCAGTATTTT.

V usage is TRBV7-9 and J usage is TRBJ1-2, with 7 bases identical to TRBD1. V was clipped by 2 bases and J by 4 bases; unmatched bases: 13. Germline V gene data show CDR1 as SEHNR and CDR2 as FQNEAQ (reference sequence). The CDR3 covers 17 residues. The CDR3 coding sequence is TGTGCCAGCAGCTTATTCACCCAACAGGGGCGCTCCTATGGCTACACCTTC. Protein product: CASSLFTQQGRSYGYTF.

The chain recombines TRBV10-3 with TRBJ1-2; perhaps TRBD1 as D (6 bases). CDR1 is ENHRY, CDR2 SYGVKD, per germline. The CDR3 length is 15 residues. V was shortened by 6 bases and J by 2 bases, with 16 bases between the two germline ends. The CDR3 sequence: CAISFNRASNYGYTF. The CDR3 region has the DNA TGTGCCATCAGCTTCAACAGGGCTTCGAACTATGGCTACACCTTC.

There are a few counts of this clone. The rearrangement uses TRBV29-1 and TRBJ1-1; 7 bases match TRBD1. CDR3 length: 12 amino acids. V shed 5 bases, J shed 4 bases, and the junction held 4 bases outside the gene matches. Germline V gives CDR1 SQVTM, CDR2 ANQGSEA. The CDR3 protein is CSVITGATEAFF. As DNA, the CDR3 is TGCAGCGTTATAACAGGGGCCACTGAAGCTTTCTTT.

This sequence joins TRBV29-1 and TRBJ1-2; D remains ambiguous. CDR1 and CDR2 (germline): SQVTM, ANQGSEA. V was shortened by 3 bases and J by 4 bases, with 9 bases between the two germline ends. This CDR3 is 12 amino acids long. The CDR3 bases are TGCAGCGTTGACACAGAAGCCTATGGCTACACCTTC. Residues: CSVDTEAYGYTF.

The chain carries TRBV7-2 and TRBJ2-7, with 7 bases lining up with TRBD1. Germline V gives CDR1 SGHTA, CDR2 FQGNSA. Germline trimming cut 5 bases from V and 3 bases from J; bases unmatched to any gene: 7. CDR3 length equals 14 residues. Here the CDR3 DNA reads TGTGCCAGCAGCACCCGACAGGGTAGCTACGAGCAGTACTTC. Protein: CASSTRQGSYEQYF. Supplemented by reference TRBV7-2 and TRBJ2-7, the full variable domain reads GAGVSQSPSNKVTEKGKDVELRCDPISGHTALYWYRQSLGQGLEFLIYFQGNSAPDKSGLPSDRFSAERTGGSVSTLTIQRTQQEDSAVYLCASSTRQGSYEQYFGPGTRLTVT.

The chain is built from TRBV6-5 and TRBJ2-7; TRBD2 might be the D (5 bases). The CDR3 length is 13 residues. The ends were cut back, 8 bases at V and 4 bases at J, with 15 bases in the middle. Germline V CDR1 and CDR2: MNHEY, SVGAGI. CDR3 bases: TGTGCCAGCCAAAGAGCTACGGGATACGAGCAGTACTTC. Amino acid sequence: CASQRATGYEQYF.

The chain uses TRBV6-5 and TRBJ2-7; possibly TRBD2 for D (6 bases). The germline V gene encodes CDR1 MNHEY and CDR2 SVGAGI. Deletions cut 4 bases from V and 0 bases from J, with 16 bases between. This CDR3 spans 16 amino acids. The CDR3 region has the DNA TGTGCCAGCAGTTCTTGGAAGGCGGGGAACTCCTACGAGCAGTACTTC. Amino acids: CASSSWKAGNSYEQYF.

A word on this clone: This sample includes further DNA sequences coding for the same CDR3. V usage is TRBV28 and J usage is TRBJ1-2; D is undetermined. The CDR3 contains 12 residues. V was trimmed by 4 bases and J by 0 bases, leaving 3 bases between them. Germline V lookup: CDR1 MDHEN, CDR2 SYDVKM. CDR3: CASSSSNYGYTF. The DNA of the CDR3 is TGTGCCAGCAGTTCCTCTAACTATGGCTACACCTTC.

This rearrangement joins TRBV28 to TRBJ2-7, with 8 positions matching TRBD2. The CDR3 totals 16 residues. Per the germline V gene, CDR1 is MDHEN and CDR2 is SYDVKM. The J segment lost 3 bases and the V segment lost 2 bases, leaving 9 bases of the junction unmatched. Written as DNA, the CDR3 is TGTGCCAGCAGTTTAGCGGGGGGACCTCCAGTCTACGAGCAGTACTTC. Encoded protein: CASSLAGGPPVYEQYF.

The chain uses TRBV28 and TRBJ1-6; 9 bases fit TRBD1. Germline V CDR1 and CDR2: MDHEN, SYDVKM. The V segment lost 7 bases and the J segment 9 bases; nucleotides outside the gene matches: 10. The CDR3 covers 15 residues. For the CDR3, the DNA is TGTGCCAGCATTGGGACAGGGAGCCTAGGTTCACCCCTCCACTTT. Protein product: CASIGTGSLGSPLHF.

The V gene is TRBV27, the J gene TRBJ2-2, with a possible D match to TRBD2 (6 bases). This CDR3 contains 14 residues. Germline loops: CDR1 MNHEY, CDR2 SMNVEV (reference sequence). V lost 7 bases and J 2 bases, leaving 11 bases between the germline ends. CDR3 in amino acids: CASTWGVNTGELFF. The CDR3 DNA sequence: TGTGCCAGCACCTGGGGGGTTAACACCGGGGAGCTGTTTTTT.

CDR3 sequence reads: CASSPGTVPYEQYF. The CDR3 DNA reads TGTGCCAGCTCACCAGGGACAGTCCCCTACGAGCAGTACTTC. This chain joins TRBV18 and TRBJ2-7; 7 bases are a match to TRBD1. Germline V CDR1 and CDR2: KGHSH, LQKENI. CDR3 length: 14 residues. The V segment lost 2 bases and the J segment 2 bases; nucleotides outside the gene matches: 3.

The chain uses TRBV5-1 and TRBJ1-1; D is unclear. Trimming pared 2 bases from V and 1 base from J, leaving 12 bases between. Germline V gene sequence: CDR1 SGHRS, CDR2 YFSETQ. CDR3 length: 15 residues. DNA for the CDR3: TGCGCCAGCAGCTTTAGCGGGGAAAGGAACACTGAAGCTTTCTTT. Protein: CASSFSGERNTEAFF.

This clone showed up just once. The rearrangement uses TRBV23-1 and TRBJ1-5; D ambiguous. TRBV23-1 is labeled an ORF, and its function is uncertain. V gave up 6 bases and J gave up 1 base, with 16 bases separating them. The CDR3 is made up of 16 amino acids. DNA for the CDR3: TGCGCCAGCAGCCGACGAGGAAAGGCAAGCAATCAGCCCCAGCATTTT. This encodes CASSRRGKASNQPQHF.

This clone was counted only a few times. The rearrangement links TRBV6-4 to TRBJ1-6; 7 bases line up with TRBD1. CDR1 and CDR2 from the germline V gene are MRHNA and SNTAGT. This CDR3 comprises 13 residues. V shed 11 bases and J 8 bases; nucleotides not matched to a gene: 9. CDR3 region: CASGQAWDSPLHF. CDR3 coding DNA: TGTGCCTCCGGACAGGCTTGGGATTCACCCCTCCACTTT.

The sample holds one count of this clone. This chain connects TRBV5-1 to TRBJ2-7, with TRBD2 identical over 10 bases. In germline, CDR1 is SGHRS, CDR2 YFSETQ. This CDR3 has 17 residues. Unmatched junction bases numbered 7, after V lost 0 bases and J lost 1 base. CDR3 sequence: CASSLALAGGWSYEQYF. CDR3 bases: TGCGCCAGCAGCTTGGCCTTAGCGGGAGGTTGGTCCTACGAGCAGTACTTC.

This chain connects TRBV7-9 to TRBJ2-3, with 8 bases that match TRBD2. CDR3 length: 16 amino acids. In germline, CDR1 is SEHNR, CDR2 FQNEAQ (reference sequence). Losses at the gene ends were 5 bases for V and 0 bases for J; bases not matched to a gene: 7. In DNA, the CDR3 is TGTGCCAGCAGCCCAAGGACTAGCAGGAGCACAGATACGCAGTATTTT. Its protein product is CASSPRTSRSTDTQYF.

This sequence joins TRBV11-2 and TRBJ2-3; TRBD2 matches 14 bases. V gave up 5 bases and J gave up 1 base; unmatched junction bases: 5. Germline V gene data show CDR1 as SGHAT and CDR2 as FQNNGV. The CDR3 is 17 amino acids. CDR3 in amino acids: CASSLGLAGGRTDTQYF. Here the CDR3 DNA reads TGTGCCAGCAGCCTTGGACTAGCGGGGGGACGCACAGATACGCAGTATTTT.

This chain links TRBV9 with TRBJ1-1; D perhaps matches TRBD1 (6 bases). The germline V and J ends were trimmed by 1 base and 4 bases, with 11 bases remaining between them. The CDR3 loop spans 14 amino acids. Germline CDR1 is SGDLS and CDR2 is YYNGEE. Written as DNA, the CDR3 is TGTGCCAGCAGCGTATCAGGGGCCGGCACTGAAGCTTTCTTT. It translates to CASSVSGAGTEAFF.

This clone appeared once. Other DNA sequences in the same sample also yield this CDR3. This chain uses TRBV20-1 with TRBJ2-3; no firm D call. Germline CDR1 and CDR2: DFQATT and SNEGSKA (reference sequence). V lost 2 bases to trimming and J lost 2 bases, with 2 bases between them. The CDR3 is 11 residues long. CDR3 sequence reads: CSARLTDTQYF. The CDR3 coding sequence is TGCAGTGCTAGACTCACAGATACGCAGTATTTT.

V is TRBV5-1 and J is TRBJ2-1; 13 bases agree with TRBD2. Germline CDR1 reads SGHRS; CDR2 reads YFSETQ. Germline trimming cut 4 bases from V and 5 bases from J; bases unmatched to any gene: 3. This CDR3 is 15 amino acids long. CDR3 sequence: CASSLGLAGHNEQFF. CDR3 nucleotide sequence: TGCGCCAGCAGCCTGGGACTAGCGGGACACAATGAGCAGTTCTTC.

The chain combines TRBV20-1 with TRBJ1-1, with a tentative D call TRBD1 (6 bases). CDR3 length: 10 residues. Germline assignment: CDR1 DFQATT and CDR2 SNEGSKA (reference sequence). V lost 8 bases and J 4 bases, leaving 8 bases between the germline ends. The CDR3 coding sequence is TGCAGTTGGGGGCTCACTGAAGCTTTCTTT. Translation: CSWGLTEAFF.

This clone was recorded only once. The CDR3 is CAWLNLRQGFAGELFF. Written as DNA, the CDR3 is TGTGCCTGGCTCAACCTTAGACAGGGTTTCGCCGGGGAGCTGTTTTTT. The V gene is TRBV30, the J gene TRBJ2-2, with 7 bases aligning to TRBD1. J lost 6 bases, V lost 5 bases, and 15 bases had no gene match. The CDR3 is made up of 16 amino acids. CDR1 GTSNPN and CDR2 SVGIG come from the germline V gene (reference sequence).

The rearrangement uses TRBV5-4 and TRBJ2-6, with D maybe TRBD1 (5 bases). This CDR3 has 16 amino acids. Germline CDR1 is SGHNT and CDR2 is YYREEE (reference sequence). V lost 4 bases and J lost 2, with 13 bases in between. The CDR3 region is CASSPAGMAGANVLTF. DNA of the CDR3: TGTGCCAGCAGCCCAGCAGGGATGGCTGGGGCCAACGTCCTGACTTTC.

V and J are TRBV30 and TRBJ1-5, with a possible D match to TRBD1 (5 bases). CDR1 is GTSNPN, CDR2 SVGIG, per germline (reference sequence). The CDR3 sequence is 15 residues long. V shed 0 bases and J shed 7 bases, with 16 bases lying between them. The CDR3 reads CAWSVRSGRGQPQHF. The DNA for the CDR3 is TGTGCCTGGAGTGTACGGTCAGGGAGGGGCCAGCCCCAGCATTTT.

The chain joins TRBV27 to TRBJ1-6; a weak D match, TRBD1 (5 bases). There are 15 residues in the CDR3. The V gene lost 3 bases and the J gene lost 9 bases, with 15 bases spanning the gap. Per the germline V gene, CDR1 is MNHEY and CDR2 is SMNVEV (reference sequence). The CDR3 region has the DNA TGTGCCAGCAGTTTGGCGGGGCCCGTCGGTTCACCCCTCCACTTT. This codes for CASSLAGPVGSPLHF.

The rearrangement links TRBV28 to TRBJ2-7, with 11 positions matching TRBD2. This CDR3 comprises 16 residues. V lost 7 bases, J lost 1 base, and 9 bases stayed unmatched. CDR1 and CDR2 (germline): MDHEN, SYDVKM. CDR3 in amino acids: CASNPPGLAGSYEQYF. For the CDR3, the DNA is TGTGCCAGCAATCCGCCTGGACTAGCGGGTTCCTACGAGCAGTACTTC.

CDR3: CSVEWGTPRDRVTYEQYF. The CDR3 DNA follows: TGCAGCGTTGAATGGGGTACCCCCCGGGACAGGGTTACCTACGAGCAGTACTTC. This chain uses TRBV29-1 with TRBJ2-7, with 9 bases that match TRBD1. The CDR3 runs 18 residues. CDR1 is SQVTM, CDR2 ANQGSEA, per germline. Germline trimming cut 2 bases from V and 2 bases from J; bases unmatched to any gene: 16.